The 9 T cell receptor beta chains below all came from one sample that was sequenced in a study of blood T cells in healthy people across ages. PCR was performed a second time for roughly 6 to 12 cycles using a sample-barcoded 5' primer and a J-beta primer mix. TCRdb processed the 5' RACE reads anew with MiXCR; each CDR3 protein has one entry. The sample includes approximately 800,000 distinct CDR3 sequences, 36% of them seen just once. The specimen was blood. These receptors were collected from a man younger than 30 in good health.

This clonotype was counted a few times. V and J are TRBV18 and TRBJ2-1, with a possible D match to TRBD2 (5 bases). V dropped 3 bases and J dropped 5 bases, with 14 bases sitting between them. Germline V CDR1 and CDR2: KGHSH, LQKENI. There are 15 residues in the CDR3. CDR3 coding DNA: TGTGCCAGCTCACCCGTCCAGACGGGAAACAATGAGCAGTTCTTC. This encodes CASSPVQTGNNEQFF.

The J gene is TRBJ2-7, the V gene TRBV20-1, with a tentative D call TRBD2 (6 bases). Trimming pared 6 bases from V and 3 bases from J, leaving 24 bases between. This CDR3 is built from 16 residues. Germline V gene lookup returns CDR1 DFQATT and CDR2 SNEGSKA (reference sequence). This CDR3 is CSAPPLAPGVHYEQYF. CDR3 in DNA: TGCAGTGCCCCCCCGCTAGCGCCCGGAGTCCACTACGAGCAGTACTTC.

This clonotype was detected many times. J is TRBJ2-7 and V is TRBV20-1; 9 positions match TRBD1. Germline CDR1 is DFQATT and CDR2 is SNEGSKA (reference sequence). Trimming removed 5 bases from V and 1 base from J; junction bases left unmatched: 9. The CDR3 runs 15 residues. The CDR3 loop is CSAQRPGQGSYEQYF. The CDR3 DNA follows: TGCAGTGCTCAAAGACCGGGACAGGGATCCTACGAGCAGTACTTC.

This clonotype was counted only a few times. The V and J genes are TRBV7-9 and TRBJ1-4; TRBD1 matches 9 bases. CDR1 is SEHNR, CDR2 FQNEAQ, per germline (reference sequence). V shed 3 bases and J 5 bases; nucleotides not matched to a gene: 10. CDR3 length equals 17 residues. The CDR3 sequence is CASSFLPDRGANEKLFF. CDR3 in DNA: TGTGCCAGCAGCTTCCTACCCGACAGGGGGGCCAATGAAAAACTGTTTTTT.

This clonotype was seen a few times. The rearrangement links TRBV24-1 to TRBJ2-3; no clear D. This CDR3 region has 12 residues. V lost 3 bases and J lost 6, with 6 bases in between. Germline CDR1 reads KGHDR; CDR2 reads SFDVKD. CDR3 DNA: TGTGCCACCAGTGATCGTAGCGATACGCAGTATTTT. Translating it yields CATSDRSDTQYF.

The DNA for the CDR3 is TGCGCCAGCAGCCGGTTAAGAAGGCAGGAGGGCTACGAGCAGTACTTC. It codes for CASSRLRRQEGYEQYF. The chain is built from TRBV4-1 and TRBJ2-7, with D tentatively TRBD2 (6 bases). Trimming took 4 bases from V and 3 from J, leaving 19 bases between them. Per the germline V gene, CDR1 is MGHRA and CDR2 is YSYEKL. The CDR3 consists of 16 residues.

This clonotype was counted ten times or more. The chain links TRBV20-1 to TRBJ2-1, with 14 bases that match TRBD2. CDR3 length: 16 amino acids. The J segment lost 2 bases and the V segment lost 5 bases, leaving 5 bases of the junction unmatched. CDR1 is DFQATT and CDR2 is SNEGSKA in the germline V gene (reference sequence). CDR3 amino acids: CSADRLAGGTYNEQFF. The CDR3 DNA sequence: TGCAGTGCTGACCGACTAGCGGGGGGGACCTACAATGAGCAGTTCTTC.

This clonotype showed up many times. This chain joins TRBV20-1 and TRBJ2-7, with a weak D call TRBD2 (6 bases). Per germline, CDR1 DFQATT and CDR2 SNEGSKA (reference sequence). Deletions cut 2 bases from V and 3 bases from J, with 11 bases between. This CDR3 is 13 amino acids long. CDR3 sequence: CSARPTSRYEQYF. DNA of the CDR3: TGCAGTGCTAGACCTACTAGCCGCTACGAGCAGTACTTC.

This clonotype was picked up a small number of times. V and J are TRBV7-2 and TRBJ2-3; D is perhaps TRBD1 (6 bases). Germline V CDR1 and CDR2: SGHTA, FQGNSA. The CDR3 sequence is 15 residues long. V was pared by 5 bases and J by 4 bases, with 16 bases between. The CDR3 region is CASSRLMGAADTQYF. The CDR3 DNA sequence: TGTGCCAGCAGCCGCCTAATGGGGGCGGCAGATACGCAGTATTTT.